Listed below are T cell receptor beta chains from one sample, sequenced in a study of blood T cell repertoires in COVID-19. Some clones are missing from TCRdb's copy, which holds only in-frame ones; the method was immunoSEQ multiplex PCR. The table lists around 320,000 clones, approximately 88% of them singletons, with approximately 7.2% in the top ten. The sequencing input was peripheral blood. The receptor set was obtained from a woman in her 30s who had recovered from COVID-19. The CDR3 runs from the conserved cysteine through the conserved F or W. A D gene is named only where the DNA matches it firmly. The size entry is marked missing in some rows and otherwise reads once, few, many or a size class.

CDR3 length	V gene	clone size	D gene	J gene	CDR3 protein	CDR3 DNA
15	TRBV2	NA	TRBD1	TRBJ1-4	CASRYTGTENEKLFF	TGTGCCAGCAGATACACCGGGACAGAGAATGAAAAACTGTTTTTT
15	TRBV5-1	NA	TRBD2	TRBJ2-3	CASSLAGGWSDTQYF	TGCGCCAGCAGCTTGGCCGGGGGGTGGTCAGATACGCAGTATTTT
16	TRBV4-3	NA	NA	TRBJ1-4	CASSQDLGGAGEKLFF	TGCGCCAGCAGCCAAGATTTGGGGGGAGCGGGTGAAAAACTGTTTTTT
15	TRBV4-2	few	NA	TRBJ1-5	CASSQDSGSNQPQHF	TGTGCCAGCAGCCAAGATTCAGGTAGCAATCAGCCCCAGCATTTT
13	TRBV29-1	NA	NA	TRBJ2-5	CSVETWRVETQYF	TGCAGCGTTGAGACGTGGAGGGTAGAGACCCAGTACTTC
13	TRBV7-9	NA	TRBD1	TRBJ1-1	CASSSGTDTEAFF	TGTGCCAGCAGCTCTGGGACAGACACTGAAGCTTTCTTT
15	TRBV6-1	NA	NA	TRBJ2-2	CASSEVGGAGGELFF	TGTGCCAGCAGTGAAGTGGGGGGGGCGGGCGGGGAGCTGTTTTTT
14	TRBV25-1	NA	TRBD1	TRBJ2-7	CASSMGQGPNEQYF	TGTGCCAGCAGTATGGGACAGGGTCCCAACGAGCAGTACTTC
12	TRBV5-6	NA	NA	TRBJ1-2	CASSPGTSGYTF	TGTGCCAGCAGTCCCGGGACTAGTGGCTACACCTTC
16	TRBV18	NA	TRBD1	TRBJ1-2	CASSPDRGQSDYGYTF	TGTGCCAGCTCACCAGACAGGGGGCAATCCGACTATGGCTACACCTTC
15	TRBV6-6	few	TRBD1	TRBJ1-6	CASSPTQGASSPLHF	TGTGCCAGCAGCCCCACACAGGGGGCTAGTTCACCCCTCCACTTT
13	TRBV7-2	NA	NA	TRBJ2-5	CASSLGGRETQYF	TGTGCCAGCAGCTTAGGGGGGCGAGAGACCCAGTACTTC
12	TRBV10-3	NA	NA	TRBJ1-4	CAISEGLTGLFF	TGTGCCATCAGTGAGGGTTTAACGGGGCTGTTTTTT
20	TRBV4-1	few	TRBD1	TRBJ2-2	CASSQDRLGQGALLNGELFF	TGCGCCAGCAGCCAAGATAGACTTGGACAGGGGGCGCTTCTTAACGGGGAGCTGTTTTTT
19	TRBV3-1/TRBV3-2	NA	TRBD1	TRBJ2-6	CASSQPRWTGSSGANVLTF	TGTGCCAGCAGCCAACCTCGATGGACAGGGAGCTCTGGGGCCAACGTCCTGACTTTC
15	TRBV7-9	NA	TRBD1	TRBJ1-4	CASSPGGPGNEKLFF	TGTGCCAGCAGCCCAGGGGGGCCCGGGAATGAAAAACTGTTTTTT
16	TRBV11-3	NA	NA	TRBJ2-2	CASSRNPVSGTGELFF	TGTGCCAGCAGCCGAAACCCCGTTTCGGGCACCGGGGAGCTGTTTTTT
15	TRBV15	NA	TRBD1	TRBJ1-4	CATSAQGQTNEKLFF	TGTGCCACCAGCGCACAGGGGCAAACTAATGAAAAACTGTTTTTT
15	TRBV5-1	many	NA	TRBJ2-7	CASSLISPGAYEQYF	TGCGCCAGCAGCTTGATTAGTCCAGGGGCCTACGAGCAGTACTTC
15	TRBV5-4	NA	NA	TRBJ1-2	CASSLVTGANYGYTF	TGTGCCAGCAGCTTGGTAACAGGAGCTAACTATGGCTACACCTTC
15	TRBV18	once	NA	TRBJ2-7	CASSHRTESSYEQYF	TGTGCCAGCTCACACCGGACAGAAAGCTCCTACGAGCAGTACTTC
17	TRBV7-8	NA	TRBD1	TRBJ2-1	CASSLGPGQGGDGEQFF	TGTGCCAGCAGCTTAGGGCCAGGACAGGGGGGGGACGGTGAGCAGTTCTTC
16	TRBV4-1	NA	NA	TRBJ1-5	CASSQEEWQGNQPQHF	TGCGCCAGCAGCCAAGAAGAGTGGCAGGGCAATCAGCCCCAGCATTTT
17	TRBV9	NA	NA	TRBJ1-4	CASSVGASAPTNEKLFF	TGTGCCAGCAGCGTAGGAGCTTCCGCTCCAACTAATGAAAAACTGTTTTTT
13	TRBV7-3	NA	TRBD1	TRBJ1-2	CASSFRQGDGYTF	TGTGCCAGCAGCTTTAGACAGGGTGATGGCTACACCTTC
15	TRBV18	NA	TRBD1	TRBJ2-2	CASSRQGGNTGELFF	TGTGCCAGCTCAAGACAGGGCGGGAACACCGGGGAGCTGTTTTTT
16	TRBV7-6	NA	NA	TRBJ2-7	CASSLLSQGTSYEQYF	TGTGCCAGCAGCTTATTATCCCAGGGAACCTCCTACGAGCAGTACTTC
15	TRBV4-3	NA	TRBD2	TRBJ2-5	CASSQELAGGETQYF	TGCGCCAGCAGCCAAGAACTAGCGGGGGGGGAGACCCAGTACTTC
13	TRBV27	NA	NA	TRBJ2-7	CASSLRQFDEQYF	TGTGCCAGCAGTTTAAGACAGTTCGACGAGCAGTACTTC
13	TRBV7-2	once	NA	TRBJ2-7	CASSPEAGWEQYF	TGTGCCAGCAGCCCGGAAGCAGGGTGGGAGCAGTACTTC
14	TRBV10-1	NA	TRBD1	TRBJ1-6	CASSGARGNSPLHF	TGCGCCAGCAGTGGGGCCAGGGGGAATTCACCCCTCCACTTT
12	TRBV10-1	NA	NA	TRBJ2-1	CASSPRNEEQFF	TGCGCCAGCAGCCCTAGGAATGAAGAGCAGTTCTTC
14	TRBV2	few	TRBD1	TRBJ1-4	CASRETGANEKLFF	TGTGCCAGCAGGGAGACAGGGGCTAATGAAAAACTGTTTTTT
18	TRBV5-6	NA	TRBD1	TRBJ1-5	CASSSRDRGVGDYQPQHF	TGTGCCAGCAGCTCGAGGGACAGGGGGGTTGGTGATTATCAGCCCCAGCATTTT
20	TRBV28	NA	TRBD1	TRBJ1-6	CASRDAGQGDWGSYNSPLHF	TGTGCCAGCAGGGACGCGGGACAGGGCGATTGGGGCTCCTATAATTCACCCCTCCACTTT
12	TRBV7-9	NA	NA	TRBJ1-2	CAVERVYYGYTF	TGTGCCGTTGAGAGGGTTTACTATGGCTACACCTTC
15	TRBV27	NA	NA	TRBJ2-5	CASRLAGNGQETQYF	TGTGCCAGCAGACTTGCGGGTAACGGCCAAGAGACCCAGTACTTC
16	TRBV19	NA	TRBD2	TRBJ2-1	CASTPGLAGSYNEQFF	TGTGCCAGTACCCCGGGACTAGCGGGCTCCTACAATGAGCAGTTCTTC
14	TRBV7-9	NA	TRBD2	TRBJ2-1	CASSFSGRSNEQFF	TGTGCCAGCAGCTTTAGCGGGAGAAGCAATGAGCAGTTCTTC
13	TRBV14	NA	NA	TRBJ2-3	CAGSQDIEDTQYF	TGTGCCGGCAGCCAAGATATAGAAGATACGCAGTATTTT
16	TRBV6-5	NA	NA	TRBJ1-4	CASSYSWTPTNEKLFF	TGTGCCAGCAGTTACTCTTGGACACCAACTAATGAAAAACTGTTTTTT
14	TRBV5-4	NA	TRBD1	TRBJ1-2	CASSPGTGIIGYTF	TGTGCCAGCAGCCCCGGGACAGGTATAATTGGCTACACCTTC